These T cell receptor beta chains were read from a single sample in a study of blood T cells in healthy people across ages. TCRdb redid the calling of the 5' RACE reads with MiXCR, one entry per CDR3 protein. The sample consists of hundreds of thousands of distinct CDR3 sequences, around a quarter of them appearing once. The sample was also linked to a second study, of T cells of mothers and their children.

Sequencing was carried out using blood. These receptors were collected from a boy between 10 and 17 years old in good health. Each CDR3 is given with its conserved first and last residue. A D gene is named only where the DNA matches it firmly. Not all rows give a size; the values are once, few, many and, for expanded clones, a class.

D gene	V gene	clone size	J gene	CDR3 DNA	CDR3 protein
TRBD2	TRBV27	NA	TRBJ2-7	TGTGCCAGCAAACTAGCGGGGACCAGCTCCTACGAGCAGTACTTC	CASKLAGTSSYEQYF
TRBD2	TRBV6-1	NA	TRBJ2-3	TGTGCCAGCAGTGAAGCGCGCGGGGGGGCAGATACGCAGTATTTT	CASSEARGGADTQYF
NA	TRBV12-3/TRBV12-4	few	TRBJ2-3	TGTGCCAGCAGTCGGGCAACCGGGATCGCCCCTAGCACAGATACGCAGTATTTT	CASSRATGIAPSTDTQYF
NA	TRBV5-1	few	TRBJ1-5	TGCGCCAGCAGCTTGGAAGCGGCAGGGCAGCCCCAGCATTTT	CASSLEAAGQPQHF
NA	TRBV13	NA	TRBJ2-3	TGTGCCAGCAGCTTCGACCCTACGACAGATACGCAGTATTTT	CASSFDPTTDTQYF
NA	TRBV12-3/TRBV12-4	NA	TRBJ1-2	TGTGCCAGCAGTCCCGGACAGTTATCCTATGGCTACACCTTC	CASSPGQLSYGYTF
TRBD2	TRBV4-1	NA	TRBJ2-7	TGCGCCAGCAGCCAAGAACCCAGCGGGAGTTACGAGCAGTACTTC	CASSQEPSGSYEQYF
NA	TRBV11-2	few	TRBJ2-5	TGTGCCAGCAGCTTAGACCGGCGACAGGTGATCCAAGAGACCCAGTACTTC	CASSLDRRQVIQETQYF
NA	TRBV7-9	NA	TRBJ2-5	TGTGCCAGCAGCTTAGACTATGGCCAGGGAGAGACCCAGTACTTC	CASSLDYGQGETQYF
TRBD2	TRBV27	NA	TRBJ2-1	TGTGCCAGCACTGCGGAACCGGGACTAGAAGCGAGGCAGTTCTTC	CASTAEPGLEARQFF
NA	TRBV29-1	few	TRBJ2-1	TGCAGCGGCGGTGGCAATGAGCAGTTCTTC	CSGGGNEQFF
NA	TRBV4-2	NA	TRBJ1-6	TGTGCCAGCAGCGGAGAAAGCTCCTATAATTCACCCCTCCACTTT	CASSGESSYNSPLHF
NA	TRBV5-1	NA	TRBJ2-3	TGCGCCAGCAGCTTGCGAGTAGCGGATGATACGCAGTATTTT	CASSLRVADDTQYF
NA	TRBV21-1	NA	TRBJ2-1	TGTGCCAGCAGCGTCTGGGCAGAGCAGTTCTTC	CASSVWAEQFF
TRBD1	TRBV24-1	NA	TRBJ2-3	TGTGCCACCAGTGACCGAGGACAGGGGGCGATTTGGACTAGCGAAACAGATACGCAGTATTTT	CATSDRGQGAIWTSETDTQYF
TRBD2	TRBV28	NA	TRBJ2-7	TGTGCCAGCAGTTTAAAACTAGCGGGACTCTACGAGCAGTACTTC	CASSLKLAGLYEQYF
NA	TRBV12-3/TRBV12-4	NA	TRBJ2-3	TGTGCCAGCAGTCAAAGGGTAGGCCCAGATACGCAGTATTTT	CASSQRVGPDTQYF
NA	TRBV20-1	once	TRBJ2-6	TGCAGTGCGCTTACAAGCTCTGGGGCCAACGTCCTGACTTTC	CSALTSSGANVLTF
NA	TRBV20-1	few	TRBJ2-1	TGCAGTGCTAACGACAGGAACCCTATTTACAATGAGCAGTTCTTC	CSANDRNPIYNEQFF
TRBD2	TRBV20-1	NA	TRBJ2-1	TGTAGTGCTACGAGCGGGGGGCACTCCTACAATGAGCAGTTCTTC	CSATSGGHSYNEQFF
NA	TRBV11-2	few	TRBJ2-2	TGTGCCAGCAGCTTAGTAACAGGACACCGAGGCGCCGGGGAGCTGTTTTTT	CASSLVTGHRGAGELFF
NA	TRBV3-1	few	TRBJ2-4	TGTGCCAGCAGCCAACGCTCGGCAAGGGACATTCAGTACTTC	CASSQRSARDIQYF
TRBD2	TRBV10-3	NA	TRBJ2-5	TGTGCCACTGGACTAGCGGGAGGTGGGGAGACCCAGTACTTC	CATGLAGGGETQYF
NA	TRBV10-3	NA	TRBJ2-5	TGTGCCATCAGTGTTGCCAGGGAAGAGACCCAGTACTTC	CAISVAREETQYF
TRBD1	TRBV6-2/TRBV6-3	few	TRBJ2-4	TGTGCCAGCAGTTATGGGGACAGTAAAAACATTCAGTACTTC	CASSYGDSKNIQYF
TRBD2	TRBV3-1	NA	TRBJ2-1	TGTGCCAGCAGCCAAGAGTGGAGCGGGAGTATGAATGAGCAGTTCTTC	CASSQEWSGSMNEQFF
TRBD1	TRBV12-3/TRBV12-4	many	TRBJ2-5	TGTGCCAGCAGTCCGGGACAGGCCTATCATAAGTACTTC	CASSPGQAYHKYF
NA	TRBV24-1	few	TRBJ2-1	TGTGCCACCGCTGGGGACCGTTCCTACAATGAGCAGTTCTTC	CATAGDRSYNEQFF
NA	TRBV7-6	NA	TRBJ1-4	TGTGCCAGCAGCTTATTCGGGGGGACTAATGAAAAACTGTTTTTT	CASSLFGGTNEKLFF
NA	TRBV12-3/TRBV12-4	few	TRBJ2-7	TGTGCCAGCAGTTTAGGCCAGGGTGAATACGAGCAGTACTTC	CASSLGQGEYEQYF
NA	TRBV29-1	few	TRBJ1-1	TGCAGCGTTGAACCTCGACGTAACACTGAAGCTTTCTTT	CSVEPRRNTEAFF
NA	TRBV7-9	few	TRBJ1-1	TGTGCCAGCAGCTTAGGTCCGGGAATCGGATCTTTCTTT	CASSLGPGIGSFF
TRBD1	TRBV18	NA	TRBJ2-7	TGTGCCAGCTCTCCCACGGGACAGAGAACCTACGAGCAGTACTTC	CASSPTGQRTYEQYF
TRBD1	TRBV7-9	NA	TRBJ1-1	TGTGCCTGGGGGACAGGGGGAAGCACTGAAGCTTTCTTT	CAWGTGGSTEAFF
TRBD2	TRBV20-1	few	TRBJ2-7	TGCAGTGCTAGGACTAGCGGGAGGGCCGGGATCTACGAGCAGTACTTC	CSARTSGRAGIYEQYF
NA	TRBV29-1	NA	TRBJ2-1	TGCAGCGTTGGGGCTGGGGAGACGTATGAGCAGTTCTTC	CSVGAGETYEQFF
NA	TRBV7-2	NA	TRBJ1-1	TGTGCCAGCAGCTTAGAAGTCAATCGGTGGGCTTTCTTT	CASSLEVNRWAFF
NA	TRBV15	NA	TRBJ2-7	TGTGCCACCAGCAGAGATTTAGGTCTGCGGCAGTCCTACGAGCAGTACTTC	CATSRDLGLRQSYEQYF
TRBD1	TRBV6-2/TRBV6-3	few	TRBJ2-6	TGTGCCAGCAGTCCCTGGACAGGGCCCTCTGGGGCCAACGTCCTGACTTTC	CASSPWTGPSGANVLTF
NA	TRBV5-1	NA	TRBJ2-7	TGCGCCAGCAGCTTGGGGAGCAACGAGCAGTACTTC	CASSLGSNEQYF
TRBD2	TRBV12-3/TRBV12-4	once	TRBJ2-5	TGTGCCAGCAGTTCACTAGCGACAAGGACCCAGTACTTC	CASSSLATRTQYF
TRBD1	TRBV29-1	few	TRBJ1-1	TGCAGCGGCCGACAGGGGGGGACTGAAGCTTTCTTT	CSGRQGGTEAFF
NA	TRBV6-1	NA	TRBJ1-1	TGTGCCAGCAGCCCGGAAGGGGGAAGGCGCACTGAAGCTTTCTTT	CASSPEGGRRTEAFF
NA	TRBV5-1	NA	TRBJ2-5	TGCGCCAGCAGCCTCTGGGACGGGACGGAGACCCAGTACTTC	CASSLWDGTETQYF
NA	TRBV29-1	few	TRBJ2-2	TGCAGCGTTGAACCCGGAGCCGGGGAGCTGTTTTTT	CSVEPGAGELFF
NA	TRBV5-8	few	TRBJ1-1	TGTGCCAGCAGCTTGGTCTTTGGCCAAGGAATGAACACTGAAGCTTTCTTT	CASSLVFGQGMNTEAFF
TRBD2	TRBV12-3/TRBV12-4	NA	TRBJ2-3	TGTGCCAGCAGTTCGACGGGGGGAGTCTTGCCAGATACGCAGTATTTT	CASSSTGGVLPDTQYF
NA	TRBV25-1	NA	TRBJ2-1	TGTGCCAGCAAGGGACATAGCTCCTACAATGAGCAGTTCTTC	CASKGHSSYNEQFF
NA	TRBV7-9	many	TRBJ2-7	TGTGCCAGCAGCTTAGTGGCAGGGAACGAGCAGTACTTC	CASSLVAGNEQYF
NA	TRBV29-1	NA	TRBJ2-5	TGCAGCCCTAGTCGAGGGCAGGGCCAAGAGACCCAGTACTTC	CSPSRGQGQETQYF
TRBD1	TRBV2	few	TRBJ2-2	TGTGCCAGCGGGACAGGGCTAACCGGGGAGCTGTTTTTT	CASGTGLTGELFF
NA	TRBV11-2	few	TRBJ2-1	TGTGCCAGCAGCTTATTCGCCGGAGCGGGCTCCTACAATGAGCAGTTCTTC	CASSLFAGAGSYNEQFF
TRBD2	TRBV20-1	NA	TRBJ2-3	TGCAGTGCCACAAAATTGGGGGGGGGTACGCAGTATTTT	CSATKLGGGTQYF
TRBD2	TRBV29-1	NA	TRBJ2-1	TGCAGCGTTGAAGGTCTAGCGGGTGAACCCTACAATGAGCAGTTCTTC	CSVEGLAGEPYNEQFF